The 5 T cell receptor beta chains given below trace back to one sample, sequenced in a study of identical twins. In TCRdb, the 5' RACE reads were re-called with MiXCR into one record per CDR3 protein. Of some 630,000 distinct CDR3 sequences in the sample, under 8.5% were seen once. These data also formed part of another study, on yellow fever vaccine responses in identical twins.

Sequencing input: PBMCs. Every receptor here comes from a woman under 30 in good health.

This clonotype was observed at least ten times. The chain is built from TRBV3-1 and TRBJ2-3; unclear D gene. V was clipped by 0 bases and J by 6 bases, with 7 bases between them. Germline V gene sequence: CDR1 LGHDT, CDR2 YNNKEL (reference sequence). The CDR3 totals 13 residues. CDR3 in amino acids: CASSQDLGDTQYF. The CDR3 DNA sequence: TGTGCCAGCAGCCAAGATTTGGGGGATACGCAGTATTTT.

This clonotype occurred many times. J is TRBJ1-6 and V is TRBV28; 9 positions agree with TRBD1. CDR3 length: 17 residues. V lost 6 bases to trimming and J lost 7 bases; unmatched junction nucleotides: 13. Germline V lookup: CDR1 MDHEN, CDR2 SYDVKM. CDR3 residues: CASRGQGLRNINSPLHF. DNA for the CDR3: TGTGCCAGCAGGGGACAGGGTTTGCGAAACATCAATTCACCCCTCCACTTT.

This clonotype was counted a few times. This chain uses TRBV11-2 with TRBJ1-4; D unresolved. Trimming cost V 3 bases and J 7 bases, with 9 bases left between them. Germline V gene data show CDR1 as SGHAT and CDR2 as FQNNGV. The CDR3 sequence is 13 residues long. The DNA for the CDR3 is TGTGCCAGCAGCTTTGTTTGGGGTGAAAAACTGTTTTTT. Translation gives CASSFVWGEKLFF.

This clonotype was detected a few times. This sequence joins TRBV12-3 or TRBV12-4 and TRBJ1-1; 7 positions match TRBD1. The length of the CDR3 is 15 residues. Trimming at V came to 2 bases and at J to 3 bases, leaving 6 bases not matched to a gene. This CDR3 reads CASSLPGQWDTEAFF. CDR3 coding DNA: TGTGCCAGCAGTTTACCGGGACAGTGGGACACTGAAGCTTTCTTT.

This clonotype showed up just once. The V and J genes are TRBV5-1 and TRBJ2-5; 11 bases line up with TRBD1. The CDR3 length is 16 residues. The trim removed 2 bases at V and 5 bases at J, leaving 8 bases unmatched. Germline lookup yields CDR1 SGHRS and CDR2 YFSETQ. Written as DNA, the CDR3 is TGCGCCAGCAGCTTTGGACAGGGGGCGCCGGGGGAGACCCAGTACTTC. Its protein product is CASSFGQGAPGETQYF.